This T cell receptor beta chain was sequenced in a study of T cell responses to AZD1222 COVID-19 vaccine. The CDR3 sequence is 14 residues long. Germline V lookup: CDR1 MNHEY, CDR2 SVGAGI. The V and J ends lost 5 bases and 4 bases, in that order; junction bases with no gene match: 7. Here immunoSEQ multiplex PCR was the method, and the copy in TCRdb shows in-frame clones only, minus some. The sample records around 120,000 clones, 90% to 95% being singletons. This clonotype was obtained from an adult in good health. Here the sequenced sample was peripheral blood, taken on day 0 of AZD1222 vaccination. V is TRBV6-5 and J is TRBJ2-7; 8 bases agree with TRBD1. CDR3 residues: CASSRDRPPYEQYF. CDR3 nucleotide sequence: TGTGCCAGCAGTAGGGACAGGCCTCCTTACGAGCAGTACTTC.